This TCR beta chain was sequenced during a study of cytomegalovirus exposure and HLA in healthy donors. Details on this clone: Its antigen is not identified.

Study results and limitations: Because they were indistinguishable, some V segments, including TRBV6-2 and TRBV6-3, were excluded. Reported findings show TCR beta sequences accurately forecast HLA-A and HLA-B alleles in most subjects. Some TCR beta chains (about 170 of them) were listed as cytomegalovirus-associated.

Germline-derived CDR1 and CDR2 are SGHRS and YFSETQ. Losses at the gene ends were 2 bases for V and 7 bases for J; bases not matched to a gene: 10. The CDR3 loop spans 15 amino acids. PCR used 60 Vbeta primers and 13 Jbeta primers. This table comes from immunoSEQ multiplex PCR, and its TCRdb copy is limited to in-frame clones, with some not included. This repertoire shows some 140,000 clones, around 79% found once; its top ten account for around 3.1%. Material: PBMCs. This sequence joins TRBV5-1 and TRBJ2-7; 9 nucleotides line up with TRBD1. The receptor comes from a female donor in good health and CMV-seronegative. The CDR3 nucleotides are TGCGCCAGCAGCTTTACCGGGACAGGGACGCGTGAGCAGTACTTC. This codes for CASSFTGTGTREQYF. The full variable domain, rest sourced from reference TRBV5-1 and TRBJ2-7, is KAGVTQTPRYLIKTRGQQVTLSCSPISGHRSVSWYQQTPGQGLQFLFEYFSETQRNKGNFPGRFSGRQFSNSRSEMNVSTLELGDSALYLCASSFTGTGTREQYFGPGTRLTVT.